The 23 T cell receptor beta chains given below trace back to one sample, sequenced in a study of shared clonotypes between healthy human individuals. The data were produced by immunoSEQ multiplex PCR, yet TCRdb's version contains in-frame clones alone and is incomplete. Here the sample spans 2 million to 2.5 million clones, 80% to 95% being singletons. The specimen was naive CD4+ T cells from PBMCs. Subset denoted: CD45RA+ positively selected. The receptors here all came from a man in his late teens or twenties in good health. Some clones in this sample may be carry-over from other donors' samples.

Regarding this clone: Other DNA sequences in this specimen translate into the identical CDR3. This chain uses TRBV9 with TRBJ2-1; D may be TRBD1 (5 bases). Trimming stripped 0 bases from V and 0 bases from J, with 10 bases between. The length of the CDR3 is 16 residues. CDR1 is SGDLS, CDR2 YYNGEE, per germline. The DNA of the CDR3 is TGTGCCAGCAGCGTAGCTACAGGCGGCTCCTACAATGAGCAGTTCTTC. Amino acids: CASSVATGGSYNEQFF.

Notes on this clone: Within the sample, other DNA sequences also encode this same CDR3. This chain connects TRBV5-1 to TRBJ1-4; TRBD1 aligns across 7 bases. CDR1 and CDR2 from the germline V gene are SGHRS and YFSETQ. This CDR3 comprises 15 residues. The V and J ends lost 3 bases and 1 base, in that order; junction bases with no gene match: 3. The CDR3 protein is CASSSNRGTNEKLFF. The CDR3 nucleotides are TGCGCCAGCAGCTCCAACAGGGGAACTAATGAAAAACTGTTTTTT.

The rearrangement uses TRBV28 and TRBJ1-6; D not certain. Germline loops: CDR1 MDHEN, CDR2 SYDVKM. CDR3 length: 11 residues. Trimming left V 4 bases short and J 13 bases short, with 8 bases between. CDR3 loop: CASSSRVPLHF. The CDR3 region has the DNA TGTGCCAGCAGTTCACGGGTCCCCCTCCACTTT.

The chain combines TRBV5-1 with TRBJ2-3, with 7 bases fitting TRBD2. CDR1 and CDR2 (germline): SGHRS, YFSETQ. The CDR3 loop spans 16 amino acids. After removal of 5 bases from V and 1 base from J, the junction contained 10 bases not matched to a gene. This CDR3 is CASREAGSGGTDTQYF. The CDR3 DNA reads TGCGCCAGCAGAGAAGCGGGGAGCGGAGGCACAGATACGCAGTATTTT. The full variable domain, with the rest looked up from reference TRBV5-1 and TRBJ2-3, is KAGVTQTPRYLIKTRGQQVTLSCSPISGHRSVSWYQQTPGQGLQFLFEYFSETQRNKGNFPGRFSGRQFSNSRSEMNVSTLELGDSALYLCASREAGSGGTDTQYFGPGTRLTVL.

This chain uses TRBV7-2 with TRBJ2-7; a possible D gene is TRBD1 (5 bases). Trimming stripped 2 bases from V and 0 bases from J, with 14 bases between. This CDR3 spans 16 amino acids. The germline gives CDR1 SGHTA, CDR2 FQGNSA. This CDR3 is CASSLRSGFGSYEQYF. The CDR3 DNA reads TGTGCCAGCAGCTTACGTTCAGGGTTCGGCTCCTACGAGCAGTACTTC.

The V and J genes are TRBV7-9 and TRBJ2-7; 11 nucleotides line up with TRBD1. This CDR3 is 15 amino acids long. The germline V gene encodes CDR1 SEHNR and CDR2 FQNEAQ (reference sequence). V lost 5 bases to trimming and J lost 7 bases; unmatched junction nucleotides: 10. The CDR3: CASSPQPGQGVEQYF. The CDR3, as DNA: TGTGCCAGCAGCCCCCAACCGGGACAGGGGGTAGAGCAGTACTTC. Based on the CDR3 plus reference TRBV7-9 and TRBJ2-7, the full variable domain is DTGVSQNPRHKITKRGQNVTFRCDPISEHNRLYWYRQTLGQGPEFLTYFQNEAQLEKSRLLSDRFSAERPKGSFSTLEIQRTEQGDSAMYLCASSPQPGQGVEQYFGPGTRLTVT.

The rearrangement joins TRBV19 to TRBJ2-7, with 8 bases aligning to TRBD1. The CDR3 runs to 15 residues. Losses at the gene ends were 5 bases for V and 2 bases for J; bases not matched to a gene: 8. Germline V lookup: CDR1 LNHDA, CDR2 SQIVND (reference sequence). The CDR3 nucleotides read TGTGCCAGTAGTTCCCGGACAGGGCCCCCCTACGAGCAGTACTTC. This codes for CASSSRTGPPYEQYF.

The gene calls are TRBV12-5 and TRBJ1-1; D not certain. V was shortened by 2 bases and J by 8 bases, with 12 bases between the two germline ends. The germline CDR1 and CDR2 sequences are LGHNT and FRNRAP. This CDR3 spans 13 amino acids. In DNA form, the CDR3 reads TGTGCTAGTGGTTTGCTCCCCGGATGGGAAGCTTTCTTT. This codes for CASGLLPGWEAFF.

The chain uses TRBV4-1 and TRBJ2-1; 10 positions agree with TRBD2. CDR3 length equals 16 residues. In germline, CDR1 is MGHRA, CDR2 YSYEKL. Trimming cost V 6 bases and J 6 bases; bases outside gene matches: 11. The chain's CDR3 is CASRKSGAGGPNEQFF. As DNA, the CDR3 is TGCGCCAGCAGAAAGTCGGGAGCGGGAGGGCCCAATGAGCAGTTCTTC.

V is TRBV4-1 and J is TRBJ2-1, with D possibly matching TRBD2 (6 bases). V was shortened by 1 base and J by 2 bases, with 12 bases between the two germline ends. CDR1 is MGHRA and CDR2 is YSYEKL in the germline V gene. The CDR3 covers 16 residues. In DNA form, the CDR3 reads TGCGCCAGCAGCCAAGGTCCTAGCGATGCCTACAATGAGCAGTTCTTC. Translation gives CASSQGPSDAYNEQFF.

DNA for the CDR3: TGTGCCAGCAGTTCGACTAGCGGGATGGGTGAGCAGTTCTTC. It yields the protein CASSSTSGMGEQFF. The genes are TRBV11-3 and TRBJ2-1; 11 bases are shared with TRBD2. V dropped 6 bases and J dropped 9; count of bases not matched to a gene: 7. The V gene's germline CDR1 is SGHNT and CDR2 YENEEA. The CDR3 totals 14 residues.

The CDR3 nucleotides are TGTGCCAGCAGTGAATTCGGGAACACTGAAGCTTTCTTT. The encoded protein is CASSEFGNTEAFF. The V and J genes are TRBV2 and TRBJ1-1; D gene uncertain. Germline CDR1 SNHLY, CDR2 FYNNEI. Trimming pared 2 bases from V and 1 base from J, leaving 5 bases between. This CDR3 region has 13 residues.

A remark on this clone: Other DNA sequences in the sample encode the same CDR3. The chain recombines TRBV5-1 with TRBJ2-3, with 10 bases aligning to TRBD2. CDR1 SGHRS and CDR2 YFSETQ come from the germline V gene. The CDR3 covers 15 residues. The trim removed 2 bases at V and 5 bases at J, leaving 5 bases unmatched. CDR3 residues: CASSLGTSEGDTQYF. CDR3 DNA: TGCGCCAGCAGCTTAGGGACTAGCGAAGGAGATACGCAGTATTTT.

This clone was recorded only once. The chain is built from TRBV7-6 and TRBJ1-1; D is possibly TRBD1 (6 bases). Trimming shortened V by 1 base and J by 4 bases, and 22 bases separated the two germline ends. Germline loops: CDR1 SGHVS, CDR2 FNYEAQ. This CDR3 comprises 18 residues. The CDR3 bases are TGTGCCAGCAGCTTAGTAGGCCCCCGAGGGGGTCTCGGCACTGAAGCTTTCTTT. It is translated as CASSLVGPRGGLGTEAFF.

This clone was counted a single time. The chain is built from TRBV18 and TRBJ1-3; TRBD1 matches 7 bases. V was pared by 3 bases and J by 0 bases, with 5 bases of the junction left unmatched. CDR3 size: 16 residues. Germline V gene lookup returns CDR1 KGHSH and CDR2 LQKENI. The CDR3 DNA sequence: TGTGCCAGCTCACCCACACAGGGGATCTCTGGAAACACCATATATTTT. Translation gives CASSPTQGISGNTIYF.

The rearrangement links TRBV5-4 to TRBJ2-7; D call uncertain. V lost 1 base, J lost 6 bases, and 14 bases lay in between. The CDR3 covers 14 residues. Germline-derived CDR1 and CDR2 are SGHNT and YYREEE (reference sequence). For the CDR3, the DNA is TGTGCCAGCAGCTTGCCTAACCAGGTAGTCGAGCAGTACTTC. This sequence encodes CASSLPNQVVEQYF.

This clone was recorded once. This chain joins TRBV21-1 and TRBJ1-5; the D call in the table, TRBD1, was not verified against the DNA. TRBV21-1 is annotated as a pseudogene. This CDR3 has 17 amino acids. CDR3 coding DNA: TGTGCCAGCAGCAAAGTGAGGGACAGGGGGCGGAATCAGCCCCAGCATTTT. Residues: CASSKVRDRGRNQPQHF.

V gene TRBV10-1 combines with J gene TRBJ2-7; D is possibly TRBD1 (6 bases). V gave up 10 bases and J gave up 7 bases, with 32 bases separating them. The germline gives CDR1 WNHNN, CDR2 SYGVQD (reference sequence). The CDR3 loop spans 17 amino acids. Here the CDR3 reads CAINEGHNRGPAWEQYF. Written as DNA, the CDR3 is TGCGCCATAAACGAGGGACACAACCGCGGCCCCGCTTGGGAGCAGTACTTC.

J is TRBJ2-1 and V is TRBV14; no clear D gene. The CDR3 totals 12 residues. Germline loops: CDR1 SGHDN, CDR2 FVKESK. V lost 6 bases and J lost 9, with 12 bases in between. CDR3: CASSTFVGEQFF. The DNA for the CDR3 is TGTGCCAGCAGTACTTTCGTGGGTGAGCAGTTCTTC.

The V call is TRBV28, the J call TRBJ1-1; D possibly corresponds to TRBD1 (6 bases). CDR3 size: 14 residues. Trimming took off 7 bases at V and 11 bases at J, with 23 bases between the two ends. From germline, CDR1 is MDHEN and CDR2 SYDVKM. In nucleotides, the CDR3 is TGTGCCAGCACCCCTGCGAGACAGGTGTTGGCTGCTTTCTTT. Protein: CASTPARQVLAAFF.

This clone was seen a single time. This sample includes further DNA sequences coding for the same CDR3. The rearrangement uses TRBV9 and TRBJ1-5, with D uncertain. Germline V lookup: CDR1 SGDLS, CDR2 YYNGEE. Trimming left V 1 base short and J 0 bases short, with 8 bases between. The CDR3 extends over 15 amino acids. In DNA, the CDR3 is TGTGCCAGCAGCGTAAGTGGCAGTAGCAATCAGCCCCAGCATTTT. This encodes CASSVSGSSNQPQHF.

The chain recombines TRBV5-1 with TRBJ2-7, with 12 bases lining up with TRBD2. Trimming removed 4 bases from V and 1 base from J; junction bases left unmatched: 12. Germline CDR1 reads SGHRS; CDR2 reads YFSETQ. The CDR3 covers 18 residues. CDR3 region: CASSPGLAGPVPSYEQYF. CDR3 DNA sequence: TGCGCCAGCAGCCCGGGACTAGCGGGCCCTGTGCCATCCTACGAGCAGTACTTC. Based on the CDR3 plus reference TRBV5-1 and TRBJ2-7, the full variable domain is KAGVTQTPRYLIKTRGQQVTLSCSPISGHRSVSWYQQTPGQGLQFLFEYFSETQRNKGNFPGRFSGRQFSNSRSEMNVSTLELGDSALYLCASSPGLAGPVPSYEQYFGPGTRLTVT.

V and J are TRBV7-9 and TRBJ2-7; TRBD2 might be the D (7 bases). With 3 bases removed from V and 3 bases from J, the gap between germline ends came to 18 bases. CDR3 length: 16 residues. Germline V gene lookup returns CDR1 SEHNR and CDR2 FQNEAQ (reference sequence). Here the CDR3 DNA reads TGTGCCAGCAGCTTTATGGGCGGGGGCCTCTTCTACGAGCAGTACTTC. This translates into CASSFMGGGLFYEQYF.